These 31 T cell receptor beta chains were all obtained from the same sample, sequenced in a study of CD8 T cells in ankylosing spondylitis. No antigen is known for these receptors. Study outcomes and limitations: A TCR beta motif made of several highly homologous variants seemed typical of ankylosing spondylitis blood.

TCRdb ran MiXCR on the 5' RACE reads and lists one entry per CDR3 protein. The sample holds hundreds of thousands of distinct CDR3 sequences; around 11% are singletons and the top ten take more than 0.5%. The sample taken for sequencing was blood, either unsorted or a sorted T cell fraction (not recorded which). Receptors originate from a male donor with ankylosing spondylitis.

The chain uses TRBV24-1 and TRBJ1-1; 8 nucleotides line up with TRBD1. J lost 1 base, V lost 3 bases, and 6 bases had no gene match. There are 16 residues in the CDR3. CDR1 is KGHDR and CDR2 is SFDVKD in the germline V gene. The CDR3, as DNA: TGTGCCACCAGTGATCCCCAGGGGGCCAGGAACACTGAAGCTTTCTTT. Translating gives CATSDPQGARNTEAFF.

This clonotype has more than one count but fewer than ten. The rearrangement links TRBV20-1 to TRBJ1-4; D is possibly TRBD1 (6 bases). Trimming took off 5 bases at V and 8 bases at J, with 15 bases between the two ends. CDR3 length: 13 residues. Germline CDR1 is DFQATT and CDR2 is SNEGSKA (reference sequence). The CDR3 spells CSAATGRQEKLFF. The CDR3 nucleotides are TGCAGTGCTGCGACAGGACGGCAGGAAAAACTGTTTTTT.

The chain is built from TRBV11-2 and TRBJ1-4; D unresolved. The V gene's germline CDR1 is SGHAT and CDR2 FQNNGV. V was clipped by 5 bases and J by 6 bases, with 10 bases between them. The length of the CDR3 is 13 residues. CDR3 nucleotide sequence: TGTGCCAGCAGCCTTGGGGTTTATGAAAAACTGTTTTTT. Translation: CASSLGVYEKLFF. Using reference TRBV11-2 and TRBJ1-4 for the parts outside the CDR3, the full variable domain is EAGVAQSPRYKIIEKRQSVAFWCNPISGHATLYWYQQILGQGPKLLIQFQNNGVVDDSQLPKDRFSAERLKGVDSTLKIQPAKLEDSAVYLCASSLGVYEKLFFGSGTQLSVL.

The chain links TRBV5-1 to TRBJ2-1, with 8 bases that match TRBD2. The V gene end was trimmed by 6 bases and the J gene end by 6 bases; junction bases not matched to a gene: 5. Germline V gene lookup returns CDR1 SGHRS and CDR2 YFSETQ. The CDR3 spans 13 residues. The CDR3 nucleotides are TGCGCCAGCAAAAAGCGGGAGAGCAATGAGCAGTTCTTC. Protein: CASKKRESNEQFF.

The chain joins TRBV7-9 to TRBJ1-2; 9 nucleotides line up with TRBD1. From germline, CDR1 is SEHNR and CDR2 FQNEAQ (reference sequence). There are 14 residues in the CDR3. With 5 bases clipped from V and 8 bases from J, the junction kept 9 bases outside the gene matches. In DNA, the CDR3 is TGTGCCAGCAGCCCCCTCGGGACAGGGAAAGGCTACACCTTC. Amino acid sequence: CASSPLGTGKGYTF. Together with reference TRBV7-9 and TRBJ1-2, the CDR3 gives the full variable domain: DTGVSQNPRHKITKRGQNVTFRCDPISEHNRLYWYRQTLGQGPEFLTYFQNEAQLEKSRLLSDRFSAERPKGSFSTLEIQRTEQGDSAMYLCASSPLGTGKGYTFGSGTRLTVV.

The chain has TRBV27 and TRBJ2-2; possibly TRBD1 or TRBD2 for D (6 bases each). Trimming cost V 1 base and J 7 bases, with 13 bases left between them. Germline CDR1 and CDR2: MNHEY and SMNVEV (reference sequence). This CDR3 has 15 amino acids. The CDR3 DNA follows: TGTGCCAGCAGTTTATTTCCGGGGGCGAGCGGGGAGCTGTTTTTT. Protein product: CASSLFPGASGELFF.

This clonotype has just a few counts. The chain combines TRBV7-6 with TRBJ1-1, with 7 bases aligning to TRBD1. The ends lost 7 bases at V and 4 bases at J; junction bases unmatched: 6. This CDR3 has 13 amino acids. Germline V gene sequence: CDR1 SGHVS, CDR2 FNYEAQ. CDR3 bases: TGTGCCAGCACCCGAGACAGGGCCACTGAAGCTTTCTTT. It codes for CASTRDRATEAFF.

This clonotype occurred a few times. The chain joins TRBV27 to TRBJ1-6; no firm D call. This CDR3 has 14 amino acids. Per the germline V gene, CDR1 is MNHEY and CDR2 is SMNVEV (reference sequence). V was shortened by 2 bases and J by 9 bases, with 11 bases between the two germline ends. In DNA form, the CDR3 reads TGTGCCAGCAGTTTACGAAGGGTAGTTTCACCCCTCCACTTT. Its protein product is CASSLRRVVSPLHF.

This sequence joins TRBV2 and TRBJ2-7, with TRBD1 matching over 11 bases. Germline V gene sequence: CDR1 SNHLY, CDR2 FYNNEI. The CDR3 length is 12 residues. The trim removed 10 bases at V and 3 bases at J, leaving 2 bases unmatched. The CDR3 here is CATGTGGYEQYF. The CDR3 DNA follows: TGTGCCACCGGGACAGGGGGCTACGAGCAGTACTTC.

There are a few counts of this clonotype. The chain has TRBV20-1 and TRBJ2-3, with 7 nucleotides matching TRBD1. Germline CDR1 reads DFQATT; CDR2 reads SNEGSKA (reference sequence). The CDR3 has 15 amino acids. The V segment lost 3 bases and the J segment 0 bases; nucleotides outside the gene matches: 6. The CDR3 reads CSARRGTVSTDTQYF. The CDR3 DNA sequence: TGCAGTGCTAGGAGAGGGACAGTTAGCACAGATACGCAGTATTTT.

The chain recombines TRBV20-1 with TRBJ2-5; D is perhaps TRBD2 (5 bases). Germline V gene lookup returns CDR1 DFQATT and CDR2 SNEGSKA (reference sequence). Trimming removed 5 bases at V and 2 bases at J, with 12 bases between. The CDR3 spans 13 residues. The CDR3, as DNA: TGCAGTGCTCTCAACCTAGCTCAAGAGACCCAGTACTTC. Its translation: CSALNLAQETQYF.

The rearrangement uses TRBV7-6 and TRBJ1-2; possible D gene TRBD1, 5 bases. Trimming left V 1 base short and J 4 bases short, with 10 bases between. Germline-derived CDR1 and CDR2 are SGHVS and FNYEAQ. The CDR3 covers 14 residues. The CDR3 loop is CASSLDRTSYGYTF. In nucleotides, the CDR3 is TGTGCCAGCAGCTTAGACAGGACTTCCTATGGCTACACCTTC. Using reference TRBV7-6 and TRBJ1-2 for the parts outside the CDR3, the full variable domain is GAGVSQSPRYKVTKRGQDVALRCDPISGHVSLYWYRQALGQGPEFLTYFNYEAQQDKSGLPNDRFSAERPEGSISTLTIQRTEQRDSAMYRCASSLDRTSYGYTFGSGTRLTVV.

This clonotype was observed a handful of times. The chain has TRBV4-2 and TRBJ1-4; tentatively, D is TRBD1 (6 bases). V lost 4 bases, J lost 10 bases, and 10 bases lay in between. CDR3 length: 12 residues. The germline gives CDR1 LGHNA, CDR2 YNFKEQ. The CDR3 sequence is CASSLPQGKLFF. DNA for the CDR3: TGTGCCAGCAGCCTTCCACAGGGAAAACTGTTTTTT.

A few counts support this clonotype. The rearrangement uses TRBV5-6 and TRBJ2-1; 8 bases agree with TRBD1. Germline loops: CDR1 SGHDT, CDR2 YYEEEE. CDR3 length: 12 residues. Trimming took 2 bases from V and 14 from J; bases not matched to a gene: 6. The chain's CDR3 is CASSLRTGPKFF. The DNA for the CDR3 is TGTGCCAGCAGCTTACGGACAGGGCCGAAGTTCTTC.

There are a few counts of this clonotype. This chain links TRBV10-3 with TRBJ2-1; D not resolved. The CDR3 has 13 residues. CDR1 is ENHRY, CDR2 SYGVKD, per germline. Trimming took 4 bases from V and 6 from J, leaving 10 bases between them. In DNA form, the CDR3 reads TGTGCCATCAGTGTTACGGTGCTCAATGAGCAGTTCTTC. Its protein product is CAISVTVLNEQFF.

This clonotype appeared a few times. The CDR3 region has the DNA TGTGCCAGCAGCTCAGCAGGGATTGGGGAGCTGTTTTTT. Amino acids: CASSSAGIGELFF. The chain is built from TRBV7-3 and TRBJ2-2; weak D call: TRBD1 (5 bases). Germline CDR1 is SGHTA and CDR2 is FQGTGA. The V end was cut by 4 bases, the J end by 8 bases, with 11 bases between. The CDR3 totals 13 residues.

This clonotype was found a few times. The V call is TRBV10-3, the J call TRBJ2-3; D may be TRBD2 (5 bases). CDR1 ENHRY and CDR2 SYGVKD come from the germline V gene. This CDR3 is built from 15 residues. V was clipped by 0 bases and J by 5 bases, with 12 bases between them. CDR3 residues: CAISESSLARDTQYF. The CDR3 nucleotides read TGTGCCATCAGTGAGTCATCCCTAGCAAGAGATACGCAGTATTTT.

This clonotype turned up a few times. The chain carries TRBV7-2 and TRBJ1-4; possible D gene TRBD1, 5 bases. Trimming removed 1 base at V and 8 bases at J, with 17 bases between. CDR1 and CDR2 (germline): SGHTA, FQGNSA. CDR3 length: 16 residues. The DNA of the CDR3 is TGTGCCAGCAGCTTAGGCCGAAAGGGGCGCCGGGAAAAACTGTTTTTT. Translating gives CASSLGRKGRREKLFF.

This clonotype was found many times. The DNA of the CDR3 is TGTGCCAGCAGTTACCGGGGATCGGACACTGAAGCTTTCTTT. Its translation is CASSYRGSDTEAFF. This sequence joins TRBV6-2 or TRBV6-3 and TRBJ1-1; D remains unclear. The germline V gene has CDR1 MNHEY and CDR2 SVGEGT. V dropped 2 bases and J dropped 3 bases, with 10 bases sitting between them. The CDR3 extends over 14 amino acids.

A note on this clonotype: One junction end does not reproduce the germline sequence, and a read error may be involved. The V gene is TRBV18, the J gene TRBJ2-1; the D gene is possibly TRBD2 (5 bases). In germline, CDR1 is KGHSH, CDR2 LQKENI. This CDR3 has 17 amino acids. Written as DNA, the CDR3 is TGTGCCAGCTTACCACCGGGGAGTCCACGAGAGTACAATGAGCAGTTCTTC. Translation gives CASLPPGSPREYNEQFF.

This rearrangement joins TRBV15 to TRBJ2-7; no clear D. There are 14 residues in the CDR3. Trimming removed 1 base at V and 3 bases at J, with 10 bases between. In germline, CDR1 is LNHNV, CDR2 YYDKDF (reference sequence). The CDR3 nucleotides are TGTGCCACCAGCAGAGCTGAGGAACACTACGAGCAGTACTTC. Translation gives CATSRAEEHYEQYF. Supplemented by reference TRBV15 and TRBJ2-7, the full variable domain reads DAMVIQNPRYQVTQFGKPVTLSCSQTLNHNVMYWYQQKSSQAPKLLFHYYDKDFNNEADTPDNFQSRRPNTSFCFLDIRSPGLGDTAMYLCATSRAEEHYEQYFGPGTRLTVT.

This clonotype has only a few counts. V usage is TRBV20-1 and J usage is TRBJ2-5, with D perhaps TRBD1 (5 bases). Trimming removed 7 bases at V and 9 bases at J, with 15 bases between. This CDR3 has 11 residues. Germline CDR1 DFQATT, CDR2 SNEGSKA (reference sequence). The CDR3 DNA reads as TGCAGTGTGAAGGGGATTGAGGCCCAGTACTTC. This encodes CSVKGIEAQYF.

This clonotype was counted a few times. This rearrangement joins TRBV29-1 to TRBJ2-7, with D possibly TRBD2 on 6 matching bases. V lost 1 base and J lost 5, with 15 bases in between. Per the germline V gene, CDR1 is SQVTM and CDR2 is ANQGSEA. CDR3 length: 14 amino acids. CDR3: CSVEVGGGTDEQYF. CDR3 nucleotide sequence: TGCAGCGTTGAAGTTGGGGGAGGAACGGACGAGCAGTACTTC.

This clonotype has more than one count but fewer than ten. V is TRBV7-3 and J is TRBJ1-2, with D unclear. The CDR3 sequence is 13 residues long. CDR1 SGHTA and CDR2 FQGTGA come from the germline V gene. Trimming removed 5 bases from V and 8 bases from J, with 15 bases in between. The CDR3 region is CASSPTATGGYTF. The CDR3 nucleotides are TGTGCCAGCAGCCCGACCGCAACGGGAGGCTACACCTTC.

This clonotype was detected only a few times. The CDR3 region is CASSLHFEQYF. DNA for the CDR3: TGTGCCAGCAGCTTACACTTCGAGCAGTACTTC. The V gene is TRBV5-5, the J gene TRBJ2-7, with no clear D. V shed 2 bases and J shed 6 bases, with 6 bases lying between them. This CDR3 contains 11 residues. Looked up from germline, CDR1 is SGHKS and CDR2 is YYEKEE (reference sequence).

The chain recombines TRBV20-1 with TRBJ1-6; D not resolved. CDR1 and CDR2 (germline): DFQATT, SNEGSKA (reference sequence). The CDR3 runs 12 residues. V gave up 1 base and J gave up 12 bases, with 10 bases separating them. This chain's CDR3 is CSARVWVGPLHF. The CDR3 DNA follows: TGCAGTGCTAGAGTGTGGGTGGGACCCCTCCACTTT.

J is TRBJ2-5 and V is TRBV7-9; the D is unclear. Trimming pared 2 bases from V and 7 bases from J, leaving 14 bases between. The CDR3 runs 14 residues. The germline gives CDR1 SEHNR, CDR2 FQNEAQ (reference sequence). In DNA, the CDR3 is TGTGCCAGCAGCTTAAAGCACCGGAAAGGGACCCAGTACTTC. Translated: CASSLKHRKGTQYF.

This clonotype was recorded a few times. CDR3 region: CSVEGSQAGGHGYTF. DNA for the CDR3: TGCAGCGTTGAAGGGTCGCAGGCCGGAGGCCATGGCTACACCTTC. The rearrangement uses TRBV29-1 and TRBJ1-2; D unclear. The germline CDR1 and CDR2 sequences are SQVTM and ANQGSEA. V lost 1 base and J lost 6, with 18 bases in between. This CDR3 is 15 amino acids long. Variable domain in full (rest from reference TRBV29-1 and TRBJ1-2): SAVISQKPSRDICQRGTSLTIQCQVDSQVTMMFWYRQQPGQSLTLIATANQGSEATYESGFVIDKFPISRPNLTFSTLTVSNMSPEDSSIYLCSVEGSQAGGHGYTFGSGTRLTVV.

The sample holds a few counts of this clonotype. V gene TRBV5-1 combines with J gene TRBJ2-7; 8 bases fit TRBD2. This CDR3 spans 14 amino acids. Trimming cost V 2 bases and J 6 bases; bases outside gene matches: 7. The germline gives CDR1 SGHRS, CDR2 YFSETQ. CDR3 amino acids: CASSFSAGGGEQYF. CDR3 nucleotide sequence: TGCGCCAGCAGCTTTTCCGCGGGAGGTGGCGAGCAGTACTTC.

The rearrangement uses TRBV6-1 and TRBJ2-4, with D perhaps TRBD1 or TRBD2 (5 bases each). Germline V CDR1 and CDR2: MNHNS, SASEGT. The CDR3 is 15 amino acids. V gave up 6 bases and J gave up 2 bases, with 14 bases separating them. The CDR3 loop is CASRPTGTPKNIQYF. DNA of the CDR3: TGTGCCAGCAGACCTACCGGGACCCCCAAAAACATTCAGTACTTC.

This clonotype was detected only a few times. This sequence joins TRBV6-1 and TRBJ1-4; TRBD1 agrees at 7 bases. CDR1 is MNHNS, CDR2 SASEGT, per germline. The CDR3 length is 15 residues. V shed 7 bases, J shed 3 bases, and the junction held 8 bases outside the gene matches. CDR3 coding DNA: TGTGCCAGCACAGCAGGGGGGCCGGCTAATGAAAAACTGTTTTTT. Its translation is CASTAGGPANEKLFF.